The table lists the clone carrying this T cell receptor (beta chain) with a count of one. The antigen is unknown. Method: immunoSEQ multiplex PCR; TCRdb's copy keeps in-frame clones and lacks some. Of 93,000 or so clones listed, roughly 93% were seen once; the top ten hold 1% to 1.5%. The V gene end was trimmed by 5 bases and the J gene end by 5 bases; junction bases not matched to a gene: 6. This CDR3 region has 15 residues. Germline-derived CDR1 and CDR2 are MNHNY and SVGAGI (reference sequence). This entry comes from a study of graft-versus-host responses after intestinal transplantation. Study-wide background: All recipients were transplanted with multivisceral, liver-intestinal, or isolated intestinal grafts. Every one of the recipients received anti-thymocyte globulin induction and afterwards took tacrolimus and steroids for about 3 years.

The receptor was isolated from a human donor who received an intestinal transplant. This sequence joins TRBV6-6 and TRBJ2-1; TRBD2 matches at 10 bases. Sequencing was performed on unstimulated CD8+ T cells sorted from spleen or lymph node cells, taken before intestinal transplant. CDR3 in amino acids: CASSPSSGGNNEQFF. CDR3 sequence (DNA): TGTGCCAGCAGTCCTTCTAGCGGGGGTAACAATGAGCAGTTCTTC.